This record concerns one TCR beta chain sequence. A few counts support this clonotype. It lacks a known antigen. Base qualities are not recorded, but no much larger clone differs from it by a single base. This entry is derived from a study of naive and memory T cell subsets (dated by TCRdb to the late 2010s). In terms of the full investigation: The study applied an open-source, UMI-based TCR alpha and beta sequencing pipeline to sorted naive and memory peripheral blood T cell subsets. IgG serology results and the functional CMV T cell responses were in complete agreement. RNA was DNase-treated and reverse transcribed with TCR constant-region primers, mostly using SuperScript III.

V is pruned by 1 base and J by 4 bases, leaving 6 bases of the junction without a gene match. Reading from cysteine to phenylalanine, the CDR3 counts 15 amino acids. This entry keeps only the CDR3 DNA: 45 bases, framed from base 1. TCR alpha and beta chain libraries were amplified separately from the second PCR step onward. Donor CMV status was determined by IFNgamma production from CD4+ T cells after overnight stimulation of fresh PBMCs with CMV viral lysate. CD4 T cells were positively selected using Miltenyi beads, after which CD8 T cells were positively selected from the CD4-negative fraction. After staining for CD3, CD4, CD8, CD45RA, CD27 and a live/dead dye, cells were sorted on a BD Aria II into four subsets based on CD45RA and CD27. Blood came from a few healthy volunteers, each fractionated into CD4 and CD8 T cells and then into four differentiation subsets. Roughly 0.11 L of peripheral blood was drawn per donor, and PBMC were isolated by Ficoll-Paque PLUS density-gradient centrifugation. The sorted cells were lysed in RLT buffer, after which RNA was extracted using a Qiagen RNeasy kit and kept at -80 degrees C.

Results the study describes overall, beyond this receptor: TCR abundance followed a power law whose exponent differed between naive and memory subsets but was consistent across the three individuals. RNA-based TCR counts may be affected by expression changes linked to T cell activation and differentiation. The repertoire findings for the naive and memory subsets could not be validated, as no ground truth was available. A few larger clonotypes were present in naive repertoires, particularly the CD8 repertoires, and these clonotypes were possibly memory cells re-expressing CD45RA. In both CD4 and CD8 cells, a rise in Gini index and a fall in Shannon and inverse Simpson diversity were observed from naive through CM, EM and EMRA. Once error correction was done, more than 90% of naive TCR sequences showed up just once, which made the naive abundance distributions much steeper than those of the memory subsets. A clonotype was defined as a single alpha or beta chain sequence rather than as a paired alpha/beta receptor.

The library was made by UMI-ligation and nested PCR. To cover both TRBC1 and TRBC2, the beta constant-region primer consisted of an equimolar mix of two oligonucleotides. A single-stranded oligonucleotide carrying the SP2 primer and a 12-nucleotide UMI was ligated to the 3' end of the cDNA by T4 RNA ligase 1. Four rounds of PCR, combining the SP2 primer with nested alpha and beta constant-region primers, were used to amplify the ligated cDNA. The ligation reaction was kept at 16 degrees C for about 20-25 hours. PCR2 was typically run as a SYBR Green qPCR and stopped at a predetermined threshold to prevent over-amplification. Apart from the first purification, every purification step used Agencourt AMPure XP magnetic beads. Libraries were quantified by Qubit and checked on a TapeStation, with a main peak expected near 650 bp. Pooled libraries were sequenced on an Illumina MiSeq using v2 2x251 paired-end kits, and typically roughly 0.85-2.2 million reads were obtained per sample. Libraries were pooled at approximately 4 nM per sample, and roughly 4.5-7.5% PhiX was added to improve cluster recognition. Per the source publication's procedure: Using tag matching that tolerated one base-pair mismatch, Decombinator assigned V and J genes to FASTQ reads that had been processed by Demultiplexor. Collapsinator relied on UMIs to fix sequencing errors as well as frequency errors caused by PCR heterogeneity. CDR3Translator translated TCRs and extracted CDR3s from the conserved cysteine to the FGXG phenylalanine, flagging non-productive sequences. Repertoires were subsampled to equal numbers of UMI-defined TCRs before Gini, Shannon entropy and inverse Simpson indices were calculated. Clonotype abundance distributions were fitted to a power law by maximum likelihood within the linear range. Similar UMI counts, unique TCR numbers and clonal distributions were obtained with the pipeline and with MIGEC on one naive CD8 sample. One analysis removed from the naive repertoire any naive TCRs that were also found in any memory subset from the same donor. The repertoires were searched for roughly 7,900 CMV-associated CDR3 sequences that had been compiled from VDJdb and a published dataset. Starting from the raw public reads, TCRdb applied fastp trimming at Q25, assembled clones with MiXCR and retained in-frame beta chains. All rows with the same CDR3 protein become a single entry with the most common DNA and genes. TCRdb's processing, not the study's, gives the V and J calls here. The sample contains roughly 140,000 distinct CDR3 sequences, over 15% of them found a single time. The ten biggest clones cover roughly 0.13% of the sample.

The clonotype originates from a human donor in good health. Sequenced input: naive CD4+ T cells from blood. Read against the paper, the sample's cell subset or site label means: naive T cells, CD45RA high CD27+. The chain is made from TRBV12-3 or TRBV12-4 and TRBJ2-7; 8 junctional bases match TRBD2. The CDR3: CASSLGSGRGYEQYF. The nucleotides read TGTGCCAGCAGTTTAGGAAGCGGGAGAGGGTACGAGCAGTACTTC.